These 10 T cell receptor beta chains share one sample of origin, sequenced in a study of radiation and T cells in renal cell carcinoma. Using immunoSEQ multiplex PCR, the repertoire was profiled, and TCRdb retains in-frame clones only, with some absent. The sample carries 100,000 to 150,000 clones, around 80% recorded once. Time point here: baseline pretreatment blood. The treatment: 15 Gy SBRT to primary tumor, nephrectomy 4 weeks later. The starting material was blood, obtained from a patient whose treatment included radiotherapy and nephrectomy. The receptors come from a woman between 55 and 75 years old with renal cell carcinoma.

The rearrangement joins TRBV28 to TRBJ2-3; 7 bases line up with TRBD2. This CDR3 region has 16 residues. Germline CDR1 MDHEN, CDR2 SYDVKM. The J segment lost 5 bases and the V segment lost 4 bases, leaving 12 bases of the junction unmatched. The CDR3 coding sequence is TGTGCCAGCAGTTCCGGGGGGTTCTCGCCGAGAGATACGCAGTATTTT. It is translated as CASSSGGFSPRDTQYF.

The genes are TRBV11-2 and TRBJ2-4; D might be TRBD2 (7 bases). This CDR3 has 16 amino acids. Trimming shortened V by 4 bases and J by 6 bases, and 19 bases separated the two germline ends. CDR1 SGHAT and CDR2 FQNNGV come from the germline V gene. CDR3 amino acids: CASSSNPGGARNIQYF. The CDR3 coding sequence is TGTGCCAGCAGCTCGAACCCGGGGGGCGCGAGAAACATTCAGTACTTC.

The rearrangement joins TRBV18 to TRBJ2-5, with 8 bases aligning to TRBD1. The CDR3 runs 14 residues. The V and J ends lost 4 bases and 5 bases, in that order; junction bases with no gene match: 6. Germline V gene data show CDR1 as KGHSH and CDR2 as LQKENI. The CDR3 protein is CASSLDRGDETQYF. The CDR3 nucleotides are TGTGCCAGCTCACTCGACAGGGGAGATGAGACCCAGTACTTC. The complete variable domain, with remaining parts taken from reference TRBV18 and TRBJ2-5, reads NAGVMQNPRHLVRRRGQEARLRCSPMKGHSHVYWYRQLPEEGLKFMVYLQKENIIDESGMPKERFSAEFPKEGPSILRIQQVVRGDSAAYFCASSLDRGDETQYFGPGTRLLVL.

The V and J genes are TRBV29-1 and TRBJ2-2; D may be TRBD1 (5 bases). The CDR3 loop spans 13 amino acids. The germline V gene has CDR1 SQVTM and CDR2 ANQGSEA. V lost 6 bases and J lost 2, with 10 bases in between. The DNA of the CDR3 is TGCAGCGTCTCCGACAGAAACACCGGGGAGCTGTTTTTT. It translates to CSVSDRNTGELFF.

The chain combines TRBV28 with TRBJ2-5; D is possibly TRBD1 (6 bases). Germline CDR1 and CDR2: MDHEN and SYDVKM. This CDR3 has 13 amino acids. The germline V and J ends were trimmed by 6 bases and 2 bases, with 10 bases remaining between them. CDR3 residues: CASSFQGQETQYF. The CDR3 DNA follows: TGTGCCAGCAGCTTCCAGGGGCAAGAGACCCAGTACTTC. Using reference TRBV28 and TRBJ2-5 for the parts outside the CDR3, the full variable domain is DVKVTQSSRYLVKRTGEKVFLECVQDMDHENMFWYRQDPGLGLRLIYFSYDVKMKEKGDIPEGYSVSREKKERFSLILESASTNQTSMYLCASSFQGQETQYFGPGTRLLVL.

This chain links TRBV15 with TRBJ2-3; 9 nucleotides match TRBD1. The CDR3 totals 14 residues. Trimming cost V 8 bases and J 5 bases; bases outside gene matches: 8. The V gene's germline CDR1 is LNHNV and CDR2 YYDKDF (reference sequence). Here the CDR3 reads CATQYRGLGDTQYF. The CDR3 DNA sequence: TGTGCCACCCAATACAGGGGGCTGGGAGATACGCAGTATTTT.

This chain links TRBV19 with TRBJ2-5, with D possibly matching TRBD2 (7 bases). This CDR3 has 14 amino acids. Trimming took 2 bases from V and 5 from J, leaving 12 bases between them. The V gene's germline CDR1 is LNHDA and CDR2 SQIVND (reference sequence). The CDR3 DNA sequence: TGTGCCAGTAGTATAAGGGGGGGCCGGGAGACCCAGTACTTC. The encoded protein is CASSIRGGRETQYF.

The V and J genes are TRBV10-2 and TRBJ1-2; 11 bases are shared with TRBD1. J lost 5 bases, V lost 0 bases, and 2 bases had no gene match. Per the germline V gene, CDR1 is WSHSY and CDR2 is SAAADI. The CDR3 runs 15 residues. CDR3 in DNA: TGCGCCAGCAGTGAGTCGGACAGGGGGCAGTATGGCTACACCTTC. Translating it yields CASSESDRGQYGYTF.

V is TRBV14 and J is TRBJ2-2, with no clear D. Germline V lookup: CDR1 SGHDN, CDR2 FVKESK. V shed 3 bases and J shed 1 base, with 6 bases lying between them. The CDR3 has 14 residues. The CDR3 bases are TGTGCCAGCAGCCAGTACATGAACACCGGGGAGCTGTTTTTT. It codes for CASSQYMNTGELFF.

J is TRBJ2-1 and V is TRBV2; TRBD2 agrees at 13 bases. This CDR3 has 15 residues. V dropped 5 bases and J dropped 4; count of bases not matched to a gene: 2. CDR1 SNHLY and CDR2 FYNNEI come from the germline V gene. This CDR3 reads CASSTSGGGYNEQFF. The CDR3 region has the DNA TGTGCCAGCAGTACTAGCGGGGGGGGATACAATGAGCAGTTCTTC.